This T cell receptor (beta chain) was observed in a study of blood T cell repertoires in COVID-19. The overall study: In each case, the material was cDNA or gDNA derived from T cells, B-cell-depleted T cells, or PBMCs.

Clones were sequenced by immunoSEQ multiplex PCR, and TCRdb holds only the in-frame ones, with some missing. The table includes just over 60,000 clones, 70% to 85% detected once. Looked up from germline, CDR1 is ENHRY and CDR2 is SYGVKD. V dropped 4 bases and J dropped 0 bases, with 13 bases sitting between them. CDR3 length: 17 amino acids. V gene TRBV10-3 combines with J gene TRBJ1-6; tentative D call: TRBD1 (5 bases). This TCR was sampled from a woman of 80 years or more with active or convalescent COVID-19. Sequencing was carried out using peripheral blood. CDR3 in amino acids: CAISGGAGSSYNSPLHF. The CDR3 region has the DNA TGTGCCATCAGTGGTGGGGCAGGAAGCTCCTATAATTCACCCCTCCACTTT.